These T cell receptor beta chains were read from a single sample in a study of blood T cell repertoires in COVID-19. Profiled with immunoSEQ multiplex PCR; TCRdb holds only in-frame clones, not every one. The data contain 56,000 or so clones, 87% of them singletons. The sequenced sample consisted of peripheral blood. These receptors were collected from a man aged 50 or older with acute or convalescent COVID-19. CDR3s include the opening cysteine and the closing phenylalanine or tryptophan. The D gene is left open where the match is weak.

CDR3: CSVGTSGGSTDTQYF
V: TRBV29-1
D: TRBD2

CDR3: CAIRPSAGGPGDTQYF
V: TRBV10-3
D: TRBD2

CDR3: CASRDYSGANNEQFF
V: TRBV3-1/TRBV3-2
D: TRBD2

CDR3: CASSLVTGNSGNTIYF
V: TRBV5-5
D: -

CDR3: CASSPEGPRTGANVLTF
V: TRBV18
D: -

CDR3: CASSLGRRQPQHF
V: TRBV7-3
D: -

CDR3: CASSGGTGGNSPLHF
V: TRBV6-1
D: TRBD1

CDR3: CASSLGLDRSLTDTQYF
V: TRBV5-6
D: -

CDR3: CASSTGTGLGTEAFF
V: TRBV5-1
D: TRBD1

CDR3: CASSDVWSLGGGYTF
V: TRBV6-1
D: -

CDR3: CASSLTSGYRSTGELFF
V: TRBV5-1
D: -

CDR3: CASSQTWSGMISGANVLTF
V: TRBV4-1
D: -

CDR3: CASSPRTGLTTNEKLFF
V: TRBV7-9
D: TRBD1

CDR3: CASSFGTHRGNTIYF
V: TRBV6-5
D: -

CDR3: CASSRPRSRGLDSGHPYNEQFF
V: TRBV4-1
D: -

CDR3: CASSPGVSSYGYTF
V: TRBV3-1/TRBV3-2
D: -